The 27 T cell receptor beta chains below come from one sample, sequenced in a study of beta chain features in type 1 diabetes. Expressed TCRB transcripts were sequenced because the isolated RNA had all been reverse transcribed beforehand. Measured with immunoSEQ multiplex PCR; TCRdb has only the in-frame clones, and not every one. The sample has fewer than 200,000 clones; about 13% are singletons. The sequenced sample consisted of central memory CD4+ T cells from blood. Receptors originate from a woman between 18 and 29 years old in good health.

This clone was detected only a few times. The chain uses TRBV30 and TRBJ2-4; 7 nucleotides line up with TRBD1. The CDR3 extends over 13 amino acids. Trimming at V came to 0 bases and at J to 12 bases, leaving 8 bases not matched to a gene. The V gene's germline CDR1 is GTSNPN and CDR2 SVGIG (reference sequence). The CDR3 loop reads CAWSVVTGSSQYF. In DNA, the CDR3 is TGTGCCTGGAGTGTCGTGACAGGGTCATCTCAGTACTTC.

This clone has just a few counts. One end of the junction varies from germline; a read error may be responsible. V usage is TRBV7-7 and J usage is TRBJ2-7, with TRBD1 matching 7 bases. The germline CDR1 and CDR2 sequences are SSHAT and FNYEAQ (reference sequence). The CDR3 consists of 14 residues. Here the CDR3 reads CASSSTDRPYEQYF. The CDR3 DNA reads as TGTGCTAGCAGCTCCACGGACAGGCCGTACGAGCAGTACTTC.

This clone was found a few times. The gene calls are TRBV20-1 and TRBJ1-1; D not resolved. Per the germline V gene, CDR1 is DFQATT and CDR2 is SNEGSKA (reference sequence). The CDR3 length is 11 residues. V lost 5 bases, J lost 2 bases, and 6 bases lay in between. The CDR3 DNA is TGCAGTGCTGCACTAAACACTGAAGCTTTCTTT. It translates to CSAALNTEAFF.

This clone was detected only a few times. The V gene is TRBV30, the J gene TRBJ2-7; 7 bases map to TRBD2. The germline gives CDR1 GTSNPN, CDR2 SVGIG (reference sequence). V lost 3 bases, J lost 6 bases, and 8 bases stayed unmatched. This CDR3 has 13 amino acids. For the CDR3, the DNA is TGTGCCTGGAGCGGTCTAGCGGCGCGCGAGCAGTACTTC. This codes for CAWSGLAAREQYF.

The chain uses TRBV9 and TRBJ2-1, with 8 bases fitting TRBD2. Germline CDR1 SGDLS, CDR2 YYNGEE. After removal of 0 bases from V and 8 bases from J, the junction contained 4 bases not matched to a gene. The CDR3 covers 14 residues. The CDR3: CASSVDSGIYEQFF. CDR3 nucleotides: TGTGCCAGCAGCGTAGATAGCGGGATTTATGAGCAGTTCTTC.

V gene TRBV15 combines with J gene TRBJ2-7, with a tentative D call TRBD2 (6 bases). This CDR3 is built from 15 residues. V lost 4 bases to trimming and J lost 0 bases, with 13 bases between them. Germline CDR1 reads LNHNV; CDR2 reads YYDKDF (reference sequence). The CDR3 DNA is TGTGCCACCAGCACCCCAAGCGGGCTCTCCTACGAGCAGTACTTC. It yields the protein CATSTPSGLSYEQYF.

CDR3 region: CASRSTRAQGTTGELFF. For the CDR3, the DNA is TGTGCCAGCAGGTCTACCCGGGCGCAGGGAACGACCGGGGAGCTGTTTTTT. The V call is TRBV28, the J call TRBJ2-2; D possibly corresponds to TRBD1 (5 bases). V dropped 6 bases and J dropped 5 bases, with 22 bases sitting between them. CDR1 is MDHEN, CDR2 SYDVKM, per germline. CDR3 length equals 17 residues. The variable domain in full, completed from reference TRBV28 and TRBJ2-2, reads DVKVTQSSRYLVKRTGEKVFLECVQDMDHENMFWYRQDPGLGLRLIYFSYDVKMKEKGDIPEGYSVSREKKERFSLILESASTNQTSMYLCASRSTRAQGTTGELFFGEGSRLTVL.

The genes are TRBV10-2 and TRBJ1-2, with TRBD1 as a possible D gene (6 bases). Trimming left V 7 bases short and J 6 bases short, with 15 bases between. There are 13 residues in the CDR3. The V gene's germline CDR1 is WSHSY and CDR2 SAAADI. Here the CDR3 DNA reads TGCGCCAGCACGGACAGTCCTAAGGATGGCTACACCTTC. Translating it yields CASTDSPKDGYTF.

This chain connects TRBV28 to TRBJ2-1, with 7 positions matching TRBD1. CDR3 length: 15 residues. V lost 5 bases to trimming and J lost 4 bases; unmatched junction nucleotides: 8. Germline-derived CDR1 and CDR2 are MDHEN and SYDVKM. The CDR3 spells CASSEGAGTYNEQFF. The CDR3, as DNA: TGTGCCAGCAGTGAGGGGGCGGGCACATACAATGAGCAGTTCTTC.

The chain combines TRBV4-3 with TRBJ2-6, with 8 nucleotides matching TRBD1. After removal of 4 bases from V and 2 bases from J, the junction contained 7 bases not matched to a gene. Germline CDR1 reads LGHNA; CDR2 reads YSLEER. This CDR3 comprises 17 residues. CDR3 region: CASSPWAGGAGANVLTF. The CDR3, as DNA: TGCGCCAGCAGCCCTTGGGCAGGGGGCGCTGGGGCCAACGTCCTGACTTTC.

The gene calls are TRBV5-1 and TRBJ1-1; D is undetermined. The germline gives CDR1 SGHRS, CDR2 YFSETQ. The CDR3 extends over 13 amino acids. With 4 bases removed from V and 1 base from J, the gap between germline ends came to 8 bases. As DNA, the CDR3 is TGCGCCAGCAGCACCCAACAGAACACTGAAGCTTTCTTT. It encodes CASSTQQNTEAFF.

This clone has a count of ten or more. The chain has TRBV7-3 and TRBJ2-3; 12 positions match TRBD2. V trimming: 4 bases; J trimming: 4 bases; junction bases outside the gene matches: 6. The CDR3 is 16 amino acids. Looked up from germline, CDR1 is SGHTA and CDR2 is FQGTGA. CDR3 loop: CASSSLAGGAADTQYF. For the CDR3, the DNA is TGTGCCAGCAGCTCACTAGCGGGAGGCGCCGCAGATACGCAGTATTTT.

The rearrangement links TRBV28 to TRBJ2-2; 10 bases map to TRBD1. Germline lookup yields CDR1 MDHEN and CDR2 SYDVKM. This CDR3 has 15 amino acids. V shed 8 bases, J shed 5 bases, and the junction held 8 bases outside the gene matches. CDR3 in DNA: TGTGCCAGCGACAACCTGGGACAGGGGACCGGGGAGCTGTTTTTT. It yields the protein CASDNLGQGTGELFF.

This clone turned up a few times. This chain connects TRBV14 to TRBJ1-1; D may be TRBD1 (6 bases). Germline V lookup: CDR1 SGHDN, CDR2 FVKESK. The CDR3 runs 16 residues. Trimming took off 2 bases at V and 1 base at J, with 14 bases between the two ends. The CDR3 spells CASSQNRVGRNTEAFF. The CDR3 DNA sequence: TGTGCCAGCAGCCAAAACAGGGTAGGACGGAACACTGAAGCTTTCTTT.

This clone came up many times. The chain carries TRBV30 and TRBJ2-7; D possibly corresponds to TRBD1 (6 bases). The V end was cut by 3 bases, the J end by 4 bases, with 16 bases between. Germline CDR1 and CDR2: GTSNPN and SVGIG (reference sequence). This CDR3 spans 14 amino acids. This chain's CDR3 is CAWSPGTFVYEQYF. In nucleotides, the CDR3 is TGTGCCTGGAGCCCTGGGACATTTGTATACGAGCAGTACTTC.

The CDR3 loop is CSVERRTGGGTEAFF. CDR3 DNA sequence: TGCAGCGTTGAAAGGAGGACAGGGGGCGGCACTGAAGCTTTCTTT. V and J are TRBV29-1 and TRBJ1-1; 11 bases are a match to TRBD1. J gave up 4 bases and V 2 bases, and 6 bases lay outside the gene matches. Germline CDR1 and CDR2: SQVTM and ANQGSEA. The CDR3 runs to 15 residues.

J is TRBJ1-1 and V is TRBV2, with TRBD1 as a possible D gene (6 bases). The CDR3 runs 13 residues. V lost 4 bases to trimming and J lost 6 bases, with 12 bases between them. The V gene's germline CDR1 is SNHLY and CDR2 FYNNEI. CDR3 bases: TGTGCCAGCAGTGGCCAGGGGTCGTCTGAAGCTTTCTTT. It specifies CASSGQGSSEAFF.

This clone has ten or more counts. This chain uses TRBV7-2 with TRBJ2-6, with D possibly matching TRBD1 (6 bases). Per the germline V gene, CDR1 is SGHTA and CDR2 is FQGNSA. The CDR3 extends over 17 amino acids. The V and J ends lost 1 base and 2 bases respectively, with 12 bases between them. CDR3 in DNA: TGTGCCAGCAGCTTAGTTTGGGGGCTCGCTGGGGCCAACGTCCTGACTTTC. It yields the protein CASSLVWGLAGANVLTF.

CDR3 DNA: TGTGCCAGCAGTCTAACTAACTATGGCTACACCTTC. Its protein product is CASSLTNYGYTF. This chain links TRBV6-6 with TRBJ1-2; D unclear. V lost 5 bases, J lost 0 bases, and 4 bases lay in between. The germline V gene has CDR1 MNHNY and CDR2 SVGAGI (reference sequence). The CDR3 spans 12 residues.

The CDR3 sequence: CASSSTYTGSQETQYF. Written as DNA, the CDR3 is TGTGCCAGCAGTTCTACCTACACAGGGTCCCAAGAGACCCAGTACTTC. This rearrangement joins TRBV6-5 to TRBJ2-5; tentative D call: TRBD1 (6 bases). Trimming removed 4 bases from V and 1 base from J, with 16 bases in between. CDR3 size: 16 residues. Per the germline V gene, CDR1 is MNHEY and CDR2 is SVGAGI.

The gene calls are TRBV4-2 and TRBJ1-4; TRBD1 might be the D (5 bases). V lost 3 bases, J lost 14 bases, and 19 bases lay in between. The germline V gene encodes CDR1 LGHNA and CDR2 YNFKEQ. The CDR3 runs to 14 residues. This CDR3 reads CASSQPDIGGGLFF. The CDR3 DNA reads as TGTGCCAGCAGCCAGCCCGACATCGGGGGTGGCCTGTTTTTT.

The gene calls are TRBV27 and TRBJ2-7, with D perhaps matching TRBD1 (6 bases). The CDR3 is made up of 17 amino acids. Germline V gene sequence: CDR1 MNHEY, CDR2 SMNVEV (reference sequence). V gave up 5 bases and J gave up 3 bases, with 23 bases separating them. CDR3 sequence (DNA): TGTGCCAGCAGTCTCCTTCCATCCCCGGGACACATCTACGAGCAGTACTTC. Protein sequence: CASSLLPSPGHIYEQYF.

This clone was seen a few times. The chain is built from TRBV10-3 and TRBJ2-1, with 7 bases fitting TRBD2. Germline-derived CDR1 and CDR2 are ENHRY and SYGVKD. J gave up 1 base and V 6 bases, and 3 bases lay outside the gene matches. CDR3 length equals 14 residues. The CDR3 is CAIRGGTSYNEQFF. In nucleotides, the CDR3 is TGTGCCATCAGGGGAGGGACGTCCTACAATGAGCAGTTCTTC.

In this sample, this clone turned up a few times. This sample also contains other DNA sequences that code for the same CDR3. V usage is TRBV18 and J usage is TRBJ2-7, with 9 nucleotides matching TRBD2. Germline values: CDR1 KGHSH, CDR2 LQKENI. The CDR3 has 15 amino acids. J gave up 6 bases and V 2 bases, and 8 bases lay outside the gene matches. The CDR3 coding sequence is TGTGCCAGCTCACCAGAAGCGGGAGGACGTGTCGAGCAGTACTTC. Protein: CASSPEAGGRVEQYF.

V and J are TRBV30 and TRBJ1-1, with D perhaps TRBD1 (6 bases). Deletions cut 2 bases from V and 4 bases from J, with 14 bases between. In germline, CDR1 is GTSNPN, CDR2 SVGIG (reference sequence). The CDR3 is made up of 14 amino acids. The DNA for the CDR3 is TGTGCCTGGAGTTATACAGGGTTTGGCACTGAAGCTTTCTTT. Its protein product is CAWSYTGFGTEAFF.

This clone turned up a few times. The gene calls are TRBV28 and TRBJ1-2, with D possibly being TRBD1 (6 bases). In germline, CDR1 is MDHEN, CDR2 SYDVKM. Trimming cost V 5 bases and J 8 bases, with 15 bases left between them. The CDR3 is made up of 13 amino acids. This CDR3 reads CASSVLTGIGYTF. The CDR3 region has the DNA TGTGCCAGCAGTGTACTCACAGGGATCGGCTACACCTTC.

The DNA for the CDR3 is TGCGCCAGCAGCCAACTAGGAAACGTGGAGACCCAGTACTTC. Residues: CASSQLGNVETQYF. The chain carries TRBV4-3 and TRBJ2-5, with D uncertain. CDR1 is LGHNA and CDR2 is YSLEER in the germline V gene. The CDR3 length is 14 residues. The germline V and J ends were trimmed by 2 bases and 5 bases, with 12 bases remaining between them.